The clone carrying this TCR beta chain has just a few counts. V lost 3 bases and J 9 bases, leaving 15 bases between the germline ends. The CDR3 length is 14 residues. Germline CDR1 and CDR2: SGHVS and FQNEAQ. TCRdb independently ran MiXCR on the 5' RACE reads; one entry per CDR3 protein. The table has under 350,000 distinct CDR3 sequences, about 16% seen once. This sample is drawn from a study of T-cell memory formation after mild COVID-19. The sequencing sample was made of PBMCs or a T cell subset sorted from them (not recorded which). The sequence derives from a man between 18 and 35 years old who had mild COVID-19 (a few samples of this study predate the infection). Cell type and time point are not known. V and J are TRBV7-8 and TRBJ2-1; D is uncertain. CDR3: CASSFHGPAGEQFF. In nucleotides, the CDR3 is TGTGCCAGCAGCTTCCACGGCCCCGCCGGTGAGCAGTTCTTC.